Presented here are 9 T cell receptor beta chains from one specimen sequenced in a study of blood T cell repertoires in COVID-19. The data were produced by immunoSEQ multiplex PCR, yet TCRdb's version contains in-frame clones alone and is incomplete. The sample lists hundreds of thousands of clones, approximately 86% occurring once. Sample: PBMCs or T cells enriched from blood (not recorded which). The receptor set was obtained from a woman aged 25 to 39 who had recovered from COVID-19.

In DNA form, the CDR3 reads TGTGCCAGCAGCTTAGTATTGGGCAGGGGTGCTTTCTTT. Translated, it gives CASSLVLGRGAFF. The rearrangement links TRBV11-2 to TRBJ1-1; D perhaps matches TRBD1 (6 bases). The CDR3 consists of 13 residues. CDR1 and CDR2 (germline): SGHAT, FQNNGV. The V and J ends lost 1 base and 11 bases respectively, with 14 bases between them.

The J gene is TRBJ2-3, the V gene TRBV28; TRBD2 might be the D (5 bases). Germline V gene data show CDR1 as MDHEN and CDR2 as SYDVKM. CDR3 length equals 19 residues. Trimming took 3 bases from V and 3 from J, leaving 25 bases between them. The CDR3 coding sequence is TGTGCCAGCAGTTTTCGGGGAATGCGGCAGAAGGAGCTAACAGATACGCAGTATTTT. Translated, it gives CASSFRGMRQKELTDTQYF.

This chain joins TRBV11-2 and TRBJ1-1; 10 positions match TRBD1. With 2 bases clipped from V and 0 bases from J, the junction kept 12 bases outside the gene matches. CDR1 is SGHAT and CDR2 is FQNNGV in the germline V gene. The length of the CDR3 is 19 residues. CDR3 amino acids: CASSLTGQGYSSVNTEAFF. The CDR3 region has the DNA TGTGCCAGCAGCTTAACGGGACAGGGGTACTCCTCTGTGAACACTGAAGCTTTCTTT.

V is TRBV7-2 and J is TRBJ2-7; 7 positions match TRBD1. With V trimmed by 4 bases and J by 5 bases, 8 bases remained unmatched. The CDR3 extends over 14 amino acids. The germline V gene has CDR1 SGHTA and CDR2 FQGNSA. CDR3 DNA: TGTGCCAGCAGCTGGAATTTAGGGGGCAACGAGCAGTACTTC. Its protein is CASSWNLGGNEQYF.

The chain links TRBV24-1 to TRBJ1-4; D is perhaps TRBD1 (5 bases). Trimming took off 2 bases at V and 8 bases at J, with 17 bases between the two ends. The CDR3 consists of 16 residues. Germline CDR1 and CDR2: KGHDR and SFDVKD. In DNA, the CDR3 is TGTGCCACCAGTGATTCTGGACGACCGGGGGGAGAAAAACTGTTTTTT. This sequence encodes CATSDSGRPGGEKLFF.

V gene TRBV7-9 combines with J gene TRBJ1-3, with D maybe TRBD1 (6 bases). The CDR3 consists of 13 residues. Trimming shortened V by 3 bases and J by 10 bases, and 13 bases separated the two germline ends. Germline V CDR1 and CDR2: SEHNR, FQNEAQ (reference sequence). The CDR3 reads CASSLGGRRTIYF. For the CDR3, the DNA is TGTGCCAGCAGCTTGGGGGGGCGCAGAACCATATATTTT.

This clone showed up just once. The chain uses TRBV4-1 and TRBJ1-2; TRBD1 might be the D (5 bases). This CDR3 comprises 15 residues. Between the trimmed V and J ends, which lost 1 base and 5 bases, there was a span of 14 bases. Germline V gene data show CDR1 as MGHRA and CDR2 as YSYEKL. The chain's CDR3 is CASSQVDRFVYGYTF. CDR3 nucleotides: TGCGCCAGCAGCCAAGTTGACAGATTCGTATATGGCTACACCTTC.

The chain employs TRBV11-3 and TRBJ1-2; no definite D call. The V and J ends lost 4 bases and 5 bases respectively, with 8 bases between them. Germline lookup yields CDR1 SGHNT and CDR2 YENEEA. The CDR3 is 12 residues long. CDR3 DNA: TGTGCCAGCAGCTCCGAGTGGTATGGCTACACCTTC. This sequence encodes CASSSEWYGYTF.

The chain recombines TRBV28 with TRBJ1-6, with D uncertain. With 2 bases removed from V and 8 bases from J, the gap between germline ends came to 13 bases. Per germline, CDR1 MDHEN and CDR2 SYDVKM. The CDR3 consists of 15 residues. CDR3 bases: TGTGCCAGCAGTTTAGGCCGTGCCACCTATTCACCCCTCCACTTT. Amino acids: CASSLGRATYSPLHF.